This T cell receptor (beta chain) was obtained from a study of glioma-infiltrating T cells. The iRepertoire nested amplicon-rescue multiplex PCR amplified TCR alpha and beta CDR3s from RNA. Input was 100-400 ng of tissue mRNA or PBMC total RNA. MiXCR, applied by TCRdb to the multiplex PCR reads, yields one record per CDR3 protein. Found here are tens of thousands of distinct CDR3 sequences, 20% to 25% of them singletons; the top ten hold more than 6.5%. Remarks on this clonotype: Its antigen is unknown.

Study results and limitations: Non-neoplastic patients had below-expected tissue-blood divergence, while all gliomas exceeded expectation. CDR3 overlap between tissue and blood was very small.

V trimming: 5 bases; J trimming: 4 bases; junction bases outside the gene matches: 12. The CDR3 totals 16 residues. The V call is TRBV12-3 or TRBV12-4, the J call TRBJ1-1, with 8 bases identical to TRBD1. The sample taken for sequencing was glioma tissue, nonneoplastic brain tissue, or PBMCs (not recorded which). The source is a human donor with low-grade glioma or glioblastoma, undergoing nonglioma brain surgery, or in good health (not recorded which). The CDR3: CASSRTGRNGSTEAFF. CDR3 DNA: TGTGCCAGCAGTCGGACAGGGAGGAATGGGAGCACTGAAGCTTTCTTT.